The clone carrying this T cell receptor beta chain was seen at least ten times. These data originate in a study of read filtering for tumor transcriptome and immune sequencing. CDR3 length: 14 residues. V shed 3 bases and J shed 4 bases, with 12 bases lying between them. Bone marrow was sampled from every patient at the time of active disease. From about 0.4 ug of RNA, a library with molecular barcoded alpha/delta and beta/gamma adaptors was made. TCRdb analysed the reads with MiXCR anew, one entry per CDR3 protein. The sample has 75,000 to 95,000 distinct CDR3 sequences, approximately 21% seen once. The sample consisted of a population of CD138-negative cells sorted from bone marrow. This TCR came from a donor aged 40 or older with multiple myeloma. This rearrangement joins TRBV12-3 or TRBV12-4 to TRBJ1-1; perhaps TRBD1 as D (5 bases). The chain's CDR3 is CASSLRRGTTEAFF. The DNA of the CDR3 is TGTGCCAGCAGTTTGCGGCGGGGGACCACTGAAGCTTTCTTT.